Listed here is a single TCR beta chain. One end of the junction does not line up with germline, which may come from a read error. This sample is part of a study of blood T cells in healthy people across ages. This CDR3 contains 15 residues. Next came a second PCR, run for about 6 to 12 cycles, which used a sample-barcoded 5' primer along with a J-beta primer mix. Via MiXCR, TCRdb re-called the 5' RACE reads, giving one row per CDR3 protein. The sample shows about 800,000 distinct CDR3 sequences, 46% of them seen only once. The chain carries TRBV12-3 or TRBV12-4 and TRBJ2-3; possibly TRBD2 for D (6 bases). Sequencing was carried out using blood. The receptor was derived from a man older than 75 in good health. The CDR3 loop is CAGSSYSGRADTQYF. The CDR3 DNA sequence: TGTGCCGGCAGTTCATATAGCGGAAGAGCAGATACGCAGTATTTT.